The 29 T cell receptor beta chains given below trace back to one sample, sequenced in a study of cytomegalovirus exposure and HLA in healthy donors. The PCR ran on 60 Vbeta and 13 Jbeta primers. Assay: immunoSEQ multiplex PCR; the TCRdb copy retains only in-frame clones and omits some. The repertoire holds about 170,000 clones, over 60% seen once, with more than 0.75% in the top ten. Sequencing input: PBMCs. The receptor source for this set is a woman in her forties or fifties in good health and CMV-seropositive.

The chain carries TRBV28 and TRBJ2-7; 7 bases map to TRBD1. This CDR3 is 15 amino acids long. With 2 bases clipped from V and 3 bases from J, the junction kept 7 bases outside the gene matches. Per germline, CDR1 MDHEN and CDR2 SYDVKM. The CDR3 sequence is CASSLRGPDRYEQYF. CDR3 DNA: TGTGCCAGCAGTTTAAGGGGGCCAGACCGCTACGAGCAGTACTTC.

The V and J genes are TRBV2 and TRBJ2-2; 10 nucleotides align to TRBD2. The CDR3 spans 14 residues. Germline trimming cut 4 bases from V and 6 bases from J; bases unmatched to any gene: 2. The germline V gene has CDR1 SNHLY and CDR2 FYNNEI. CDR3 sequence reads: CASSVLAGPGELFF. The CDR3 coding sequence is TGTGCCAGCAGTGTACTAGCGGGGCCCGGGGAGCTGTTTTTT.

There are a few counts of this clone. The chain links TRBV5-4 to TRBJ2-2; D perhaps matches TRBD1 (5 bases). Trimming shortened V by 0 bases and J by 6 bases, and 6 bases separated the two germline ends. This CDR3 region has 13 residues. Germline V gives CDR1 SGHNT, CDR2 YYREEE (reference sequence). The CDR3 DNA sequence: TGTGCCAGCAGCTTGGCAGGGCCCGGGGAGCTGTTTTTT. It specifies CASSLAGPGELFF.

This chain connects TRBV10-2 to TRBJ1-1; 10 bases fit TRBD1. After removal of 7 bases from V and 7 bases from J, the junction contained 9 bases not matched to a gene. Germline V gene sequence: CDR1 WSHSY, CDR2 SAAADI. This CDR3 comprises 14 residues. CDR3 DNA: TGCGCCAGCACTCTGACAGGGGGCCCGGGTGAAGCTTTCTTT. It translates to CASTLTGGPGEAFF.

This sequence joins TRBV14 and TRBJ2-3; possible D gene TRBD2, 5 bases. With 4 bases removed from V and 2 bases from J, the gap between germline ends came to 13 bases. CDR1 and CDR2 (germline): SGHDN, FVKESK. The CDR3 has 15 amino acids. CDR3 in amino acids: CASSRTRSDTDTQYF. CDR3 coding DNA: TGTGCCAGCAGCCGTACTAGGAGTGACACAGATACGCAGTATTTT. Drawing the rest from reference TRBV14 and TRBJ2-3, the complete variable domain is EAGVTQFPSHSVIEKGQTVTLRCDPISGHDNLYWYRRVMGKEIKFLLHFVKESKQDESGMPNNRFLAERTGGTYSTLKVQPAELEDSGVYFCASSRTRSDTDTQYFGPGTRLTVL.

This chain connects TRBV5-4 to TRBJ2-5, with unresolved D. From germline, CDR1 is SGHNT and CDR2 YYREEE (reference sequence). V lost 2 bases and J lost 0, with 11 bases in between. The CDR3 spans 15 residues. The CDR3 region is CASSFGQANQETQYF. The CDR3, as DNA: TGTGCCAGCAGCTTTGGCCAGGCCAACCAAGAGACCCAGTACTTC.

The CDR3 is CASSLDRAGGGYTF. CDR3 nucleotide sequence: TGTGCCAGCAGCTTAGATCGGGCAGGGGGTGGCTACACCTTC. The chain uses TRBV11-2 and TRBJ1-2; 7 bases map to TRBD1. The trim removed 0 bases at V and 7 bases at J, leaving 5 bases unmatched. The CDR3 length is 14 residues. Germline lookup yields CDR1 SGHAT and CDR2 FQNNGV.

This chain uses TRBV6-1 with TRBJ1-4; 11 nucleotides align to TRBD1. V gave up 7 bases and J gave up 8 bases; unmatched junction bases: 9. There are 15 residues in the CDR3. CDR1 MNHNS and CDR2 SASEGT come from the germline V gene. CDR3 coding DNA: TGTGCCAGCAACTTCTGGGGACAGGGGGTCGAAAAACTGTTTTTT. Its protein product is CASNFWGQGVEKLFF.

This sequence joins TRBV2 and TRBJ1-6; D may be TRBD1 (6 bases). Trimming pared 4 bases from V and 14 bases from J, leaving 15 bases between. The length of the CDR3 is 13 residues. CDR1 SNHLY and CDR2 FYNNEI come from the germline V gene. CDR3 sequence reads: CASSVQGGISLHF. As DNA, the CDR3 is TGTGCCAGCAGTGTACAGGGTGGTATTTCCCTCCACTTT.

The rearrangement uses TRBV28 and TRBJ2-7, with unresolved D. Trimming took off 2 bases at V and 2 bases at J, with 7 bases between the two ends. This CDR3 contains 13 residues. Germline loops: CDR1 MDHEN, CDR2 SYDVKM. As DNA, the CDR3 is TGTGCCAGCAGTTTACTCGGTCCCTACGAGCAGTACTTC. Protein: CASSLLGPYEQYF.

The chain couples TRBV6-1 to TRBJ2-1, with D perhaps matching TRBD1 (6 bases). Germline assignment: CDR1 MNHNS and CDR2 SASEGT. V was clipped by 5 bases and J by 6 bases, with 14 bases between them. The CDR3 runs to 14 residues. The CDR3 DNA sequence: TGTGCCAGCAGTCGGACAGTTGGGTTCAATGAGCAGTTCTTC. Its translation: CASSRTVGFNEQFF.

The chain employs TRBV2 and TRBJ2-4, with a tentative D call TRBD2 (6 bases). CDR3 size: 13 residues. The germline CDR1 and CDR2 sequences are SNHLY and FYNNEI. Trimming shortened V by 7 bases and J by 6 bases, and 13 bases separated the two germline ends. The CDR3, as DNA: TGTGCCAGCAAAGGAGGGTGGGGAAACATTCAGTACTTC. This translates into CASKGGWGNIQYF.

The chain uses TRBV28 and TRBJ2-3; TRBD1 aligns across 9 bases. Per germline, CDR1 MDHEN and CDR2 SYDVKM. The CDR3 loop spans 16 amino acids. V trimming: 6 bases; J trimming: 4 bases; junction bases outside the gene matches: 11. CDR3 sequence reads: CASRYPEGQGSDTQYF. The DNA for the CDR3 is TGTGCCAGCAGATACCCAGAGGGACAGGGATCAGATACGCAGTATTTT.

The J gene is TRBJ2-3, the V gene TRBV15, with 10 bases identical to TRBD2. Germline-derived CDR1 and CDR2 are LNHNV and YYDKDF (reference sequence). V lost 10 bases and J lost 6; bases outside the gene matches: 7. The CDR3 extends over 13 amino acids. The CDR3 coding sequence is TGTGCCATAGCGGGGGGTCCTTGGGATACGCAGTATTTT. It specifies CAIAGGPWDTQYF.

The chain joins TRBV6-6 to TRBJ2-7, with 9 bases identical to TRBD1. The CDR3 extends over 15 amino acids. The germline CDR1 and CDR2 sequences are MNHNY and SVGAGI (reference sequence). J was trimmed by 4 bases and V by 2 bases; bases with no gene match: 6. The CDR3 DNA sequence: TGTGCCAGCAGTTACCCCCCGGGACAGGGTTACGAGCAGTACTTC. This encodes CASSYPPGQGYEQYF.

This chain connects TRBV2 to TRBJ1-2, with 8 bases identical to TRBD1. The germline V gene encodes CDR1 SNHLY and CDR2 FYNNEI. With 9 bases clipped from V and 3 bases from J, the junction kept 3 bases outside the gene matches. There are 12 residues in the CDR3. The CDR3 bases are TGTGCCAGTAACAGGGGGGACTATGGCTACACCTTC. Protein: CASNRGDYGYTF.

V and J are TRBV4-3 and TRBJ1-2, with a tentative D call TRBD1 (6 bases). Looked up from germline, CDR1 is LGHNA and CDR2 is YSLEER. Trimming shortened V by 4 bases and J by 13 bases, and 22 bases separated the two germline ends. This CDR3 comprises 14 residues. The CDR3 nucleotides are TGCGCCAGCAGCCCCCTTGGGGGGGCGCTGAACCTCACCTTC. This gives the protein CASSPLGGALNLTF.

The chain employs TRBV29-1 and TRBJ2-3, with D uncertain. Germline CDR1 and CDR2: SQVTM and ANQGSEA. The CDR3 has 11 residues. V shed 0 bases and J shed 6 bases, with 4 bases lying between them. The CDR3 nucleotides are TGCAGCGTTGAAGATTCGGATACGCAGTATTTT. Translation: CSVEDSDTQYF.

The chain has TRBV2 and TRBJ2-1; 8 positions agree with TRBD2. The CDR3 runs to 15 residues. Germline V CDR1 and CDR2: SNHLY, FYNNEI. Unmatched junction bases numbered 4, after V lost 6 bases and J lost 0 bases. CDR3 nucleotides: TGTGCCAGCAGGGTAGCGGGGAGCTCCTACAATGAGCAGTTCTTC. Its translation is CASRVAGSSYNEQFF.

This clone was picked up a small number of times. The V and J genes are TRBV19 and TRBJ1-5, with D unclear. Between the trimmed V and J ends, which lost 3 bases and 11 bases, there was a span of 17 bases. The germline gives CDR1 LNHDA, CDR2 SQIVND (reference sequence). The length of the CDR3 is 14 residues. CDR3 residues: CASSMDSPMGSQHF. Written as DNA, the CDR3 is TGTGCCAGTAGTATGGACTCGCCAATGGGGTCCCAGCATTTT.

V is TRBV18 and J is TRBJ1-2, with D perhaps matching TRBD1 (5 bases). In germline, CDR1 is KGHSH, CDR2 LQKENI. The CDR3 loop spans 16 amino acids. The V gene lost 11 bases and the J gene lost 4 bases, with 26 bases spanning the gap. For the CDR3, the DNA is TGTGCCGGACGATCGGACACCTCCCAATTGGGCTATGGCTACACCTTC. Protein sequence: CAGRSDTSQLGYGYTF. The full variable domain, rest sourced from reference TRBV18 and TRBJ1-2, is NAGVMQNPRHLVRRRGQEARLRCSPMKGHSHVYWYRQLPEEGLKFMVYLQKENIIDESGMPKERFSAEFPKEGPSILRIQQVVRGDSAAYFCAGRSDTSQLGYGYTFGSGTRLTVV.

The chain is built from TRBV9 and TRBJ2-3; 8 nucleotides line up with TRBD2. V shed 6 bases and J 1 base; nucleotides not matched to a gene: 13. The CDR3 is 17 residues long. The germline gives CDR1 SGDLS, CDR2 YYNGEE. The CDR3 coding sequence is TGTGCCAGCAACCCCTTGGCCGCGGGGGGAGGCACAGATACGCAGTATTTT. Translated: CASNPLAAGGGTDTQYF.

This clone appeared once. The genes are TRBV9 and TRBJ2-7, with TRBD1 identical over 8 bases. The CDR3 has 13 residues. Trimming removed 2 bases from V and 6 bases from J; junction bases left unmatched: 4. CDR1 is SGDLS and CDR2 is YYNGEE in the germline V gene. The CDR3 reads CASSVRGHGEQYF. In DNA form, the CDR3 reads TGTGCCAGCAGCGTCAGGGGGCACGGCGAGCAGTACTTC.

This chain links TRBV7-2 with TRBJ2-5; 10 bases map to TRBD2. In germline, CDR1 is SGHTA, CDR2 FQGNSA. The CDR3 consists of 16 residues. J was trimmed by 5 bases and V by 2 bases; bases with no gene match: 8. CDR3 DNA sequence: TGTGCCAGCAGCTTAACAAGCGGGGGGGCTAGGGAGACCCAGTACTTC. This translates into CASSLTSGGARETQYF. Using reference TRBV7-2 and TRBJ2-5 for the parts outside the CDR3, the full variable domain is GAGVSQSPSNKVTEKGKDVELRCDPISGHTALYWYRQSLGQGLEFLIYFQGNSAPDKSGLPSDRFSAERTGGSVSTLTIQRTQQEDSAVYLCASSLTSGGARETQYFGPGTRLLVL.

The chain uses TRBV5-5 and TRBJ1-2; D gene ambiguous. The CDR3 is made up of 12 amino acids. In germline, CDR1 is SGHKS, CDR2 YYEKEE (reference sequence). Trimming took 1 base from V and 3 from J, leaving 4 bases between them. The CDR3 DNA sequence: TGTGCCAGCAGCTTGACGGACTATGGCTACACCTTC. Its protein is CASSLTDYGYTF.

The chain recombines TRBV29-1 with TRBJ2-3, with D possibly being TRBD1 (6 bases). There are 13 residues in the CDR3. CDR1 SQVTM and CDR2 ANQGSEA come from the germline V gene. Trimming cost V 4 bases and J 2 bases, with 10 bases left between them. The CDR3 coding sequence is TGCAGCGTTGGAATGGGGGCCACAGATACGCAGTATTTT. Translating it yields CSVGMGATDTQYF.

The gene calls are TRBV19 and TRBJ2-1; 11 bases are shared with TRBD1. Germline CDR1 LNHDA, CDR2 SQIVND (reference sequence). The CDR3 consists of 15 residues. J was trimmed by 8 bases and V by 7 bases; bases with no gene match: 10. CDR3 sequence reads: CASTQGQGVSYEQFF. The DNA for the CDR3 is TGTGCCAGTACCCAGGGACAGGGGGTTAGCTATGAGCAGTTCTTC.

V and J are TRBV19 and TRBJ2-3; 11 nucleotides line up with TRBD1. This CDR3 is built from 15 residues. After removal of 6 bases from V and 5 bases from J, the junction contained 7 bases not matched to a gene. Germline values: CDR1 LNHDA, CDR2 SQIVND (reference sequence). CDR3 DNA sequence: TGTGCCAGTAGCGACCCGGGACAGGGGGAAGATACGCAGTATTTT. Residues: CASSDPGQGEDTQYF.

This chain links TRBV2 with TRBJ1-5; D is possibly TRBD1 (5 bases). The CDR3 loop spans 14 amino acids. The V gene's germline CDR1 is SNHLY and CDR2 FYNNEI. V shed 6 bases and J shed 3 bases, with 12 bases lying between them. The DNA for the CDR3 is TGTGCCAGCAGCGTCGGGGGGGTCAATCAGCCCCAGCATTTT. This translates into CASSVGGVNQPQHF.